This entry lists 21 T cell receptor beta chains sequenced from one sample in a study of human T cells and chemical hapten exposure. A single record per CDR3 protein comes from TCRdb applying MiXCR to the RACE reads. The sample holds tens of thousands of distinct CDR3 sequences, approximately 10% seen once. Stated time point: patch test 3, about 24 weeks after DPC sensitization. Stated treatment: therapeutic diphenylcyclopropenone sensitization with weekly scalp DPC. The sequencing used whole blood, collected in connection with sensitization to the hapten diphenylcyclopropenone (DPC). These receptors were taken from a woman between 25 and 40 years old with alopecia areata. Some clones in this sample may be carry-over from other donors' samples.

The table lists this clonotype with many counts. The rearrangement joins TRBV3-1 to TRBJ2-5; 9 bases align to TRBD2. Trimming at V came to 6 bases and at J to 2 bases, leaving 13 bases not matched to a gene. CDR3 length: 17 residues. Germline-derived CDR1 and CDR2 are LGHDT and YNNKEL (reference sequence). CDR3 coding DNA: TGTGCCAGCAGGAAGTCGTCTTTAGCGGGAGCTCAAGAGACCCAGTACTTC. As protein: CASRKSSLAGAQETQYF.

This clonotype was seen more than once but under ten times. This sequence joins TRBV9 and TRBJ2-1; 8 bases are a match to TRBD2. This CDR3 region has 16 residues. V lost 1 base, J lost 9 bases, and 12 bases stayed unmatched. Germline CDR1 is SGDLS and CDR2 is YYNGEE. This CDR3 reads CASSVTSYGRAGEQFF. The CDR3 nucleotides are TGTGCCAGCAGCGTAACCTCCTACGGGAGGGCCGGTGAGCAGTTCTTC.

The sample holds many counts of this clonotype. The CDR3 DNA reads as TGTGCCAGCAGGTCGACAGGGCCAGGAGCTGAAGCTTTCTTT. This gives the protein CASRSTGPGAEAFF. The chain recombines TRBV12-3 or TRBV12-4 with TRBJ1-1; 7 bases map to TRBD1. The CDR3 spans 14 residues. V gave up 6 bases and J gave up 6 bases; unmatched junction bases: 10.

This clonotype was found many times. The chain has TRBV7-9 and TRBJ2-1; 10 positions match TRBD2. CDR3 length: 15 amino acids. The J segment lost 3 bases and the V segment lost 5 bases, leaving 4 bases of the junction unmatched. Per the germline V gene, CDR1 is SEHNR and CDR2 is FQNEAQ (reference sequence). The CDR3 region is CASSPWTSGYNEQFF. CDR3 nucleotide sequence: TGTGCCAGCAGCCCCTGGACTAGCGGCTACAATGAGCAGTTCTTC.

This clonotype appeared a few times. J is TRBJ2-2 and V is TRBV3-1; no reliable D call. The CDR3 runs to 13 residues. Trimming removed 3 bases at V and 8 bases at J, with 10 bases between. From germline, CDR1 is LGHDT and CDR2 YNNKEL (reference sequence). Here the CDR3 DNA reads TGTGCCAGCAGCCATCAACCCCGAGGGGAGCTGTTTTTT. Protein sequence: CASSHQPRGELFF.

This clonotype was seen a single time. In DNA form, the CDR3 reads TGTGCCATCAGTGAGAAGAGGGGGGAAGAGCAGTACGTC. Translated: CAISEKRGEEQYV. The V gene is TRBV10-3, the J gene TRBJ2-7; D is perhaps TRBD1 or TRBD2 (6 bases each). V lost 2 bases to trimming and J lost 7 bases, with 12 bases between them. The length of the CDR3 is 13 residues. Germline CDR1 ENHRY, CDR2 SYGVKD.

This clonotype has a handful of counts. This sequence joins TRBV9 and TRBJ2-5, with D unclear. The CDR3 runs 13 residues. The germline V and J ends were trimmed by 1 base and 5 bases, with 9 bases remaining between them. Germline values: CDR1 SGDLS, CDR2 YYNGEE. This chain's CDR3 is CASSVSQTETQYF. Here the CDR3 DNA reads TGTGCCAGCAGCGTATCCCAAACCGAGACCCAGTACTTC.

Many counts were recorded for this clonotype. The J gene is TRBJ2-6, the V gene TRBV2; D not resolved. CDR1 SNHLY and CDR2 FYNNEI come from the germline V gene. Trimming shortened V by 4 bases and J by 2 bases, and 6 bases separated the two germline ends. CDR3 size: 14 residues. The CDR3 region has the DNA TGTGCCAGCAGTGTCGGCGCTGGGGCCAACGTCCTGACTTTC. Amino acids: CASSVGAGANVLTF.

This clonotype was recorded many times. This chain joins TRBV5-1 and TRBJ2-3, with 10 positions matching TRBD1. The V gene's germline CDR1 is SGHRS and CDR2 YFSETQ. CDR3 length equals 15 residues. The V gene end was trimmed by 4 bases and the J gene end by 3 bases; junction bases not matched to a gene: 5. CDR3 nucleotide sequence: TGCGCCAGCAGCCTTGGACAGGGGGAAACAGATACGCAGTATTTT. It encodes CASSLGQGETDTQYF.

This clonotype was observed at least ten times. The rearrangement uses TRBV28 and TRBJ2-7, with D unresolved. Trimming stripped 2 bases from V and 0 bases from J, with 5 bases between. Germline CDR1 reads MDHEN; CDR2 reads SYDVKM. This CDR3 region has 13 residues. CDR3 DNA sequence: TGTGCCAGCAGTTTAGAAGGCTCCTACGAGCAGTACGTC. Its protein is CASSLEGSYEQYV.

The J gene is TRBJ2-1, the V gene TRBV3-1; 10 nucleotides align to TRBD2. Looked up from germline, CDR1 is LGHDT and CDR2 is YNNKEL (reference sequence). V lost 6 bases and J lost 8; bases outside the gene matches: 4. This CDR3 is built from 13 residues. CDR3 DNA sequence: TGTGCCAGCAGACTAGCGGGGTTCCATGAGCAGTTCTTC. Residues: CASRLAGFHEQFF.

V and J are TRBV6-2 or TRBV6-3 and TRBJ2-2; TRBD2 might be the D (6 bases). V gave up 6 bases and J gave up 5 bases, with 16 bases separating them. Germline assignment: CDR1 MNHEY and CDR2 SVGEGT. The CDR3 sequence is 15 residues long. CDR3 nucleotide sequence: TGTGCCAGCAGCCTCGGGAGAAGATGGACCGGGGAGCTGTTTTTT. Its translation is CASSLGRRWTGELFF.

Many counts were recorded for this clonotype. V gene TRBV28 combines with J gene TRBJ2-7; D unresolved. Germline lookup yields CDR1 MDHEN and CDR2 SYDVKM. Trimming stripped 3 bases from V and 6 bases from J, with 12 bases between. The CDR3 spans 13 residues. The CDR3 sequence is CASSLTNMPEQYF. CDR3 bases: TGTGCCAGCAGTTTGACCAATATGCCCGAGCAGTACTTC.

This clonotype was seen repeatedly, ten times or more. The chain links TRBV7-6 to TRBJ2-3; 8 nucleotides line up with TRBD2. V lost 2 bases, J lost 5 bases, and 6 bases stayed unmatched. Germline assignment: CDR1 SGHVS and CDR2 FNYEAQ. This CDR3 has 15 amino acids. CDR3 amino acids: CASSLRGAGGDTQYF. The DNA for the CDR3 is TGTGCCAGCAGCTTACGCGGGGCGGGGGGAGATACGCAGTATTTT.

This clonotype was found many times. The rearrangement links TRBV27 to TRBJ2-7; D could derive from TRBD1 or TRBD2 (5 bases each). The CDR3 is 15 amino acids. Germline lookup yields CDR1 MNHEY and CDR2 SMNVEV (reference sequence). Deletions cut 3 bases from V and 6 bases from J, with 18 bases between. CDR3 nucleotide sequence: TGTGCCAGCAGTTTTTACGGGGAACGAGGGGTCGAGCAGTACTTC. Encoded protein: CASSFYGERGVEQYF.

The chain couples TRBV18 to TRBJ1-1, with 7 bases identical to TRBD1. The CDR3 has 15 residues. With 2 bases clipped from V and 4 bases from J, the junction kept 7 bases outside the gene matches. Germline-derived CDR1 and CDR2 are KGHSH and LQKENI. CDR3 region: CASSPADRATTEAFF. CDR3 nucleotide sequence: TGTGCCAGCTCACCAGCCGACAGGGCGACCACTGAAGCTTTCTTT.

This clonotype was seen ten or more times. J is TRBJ1-5 and V is TRBV20-1, with 7 positions matching TRBD1. V dropped 4 bases and J dropped 2; count of bases not matched to a gene: 8. The CDR3 sequence is 15 residues long. Germline-derived CDR1 and CDR2 are DFQATT and SNEGSKA (reference sequence). The CDR3 bases are TGCAGTGCTAATAAACAGGGGCCGGGCAATCAGCCCCAGCATTTT. This encodes CSANKQGPGNQPQHF.

This clonotype was picked up many times. The V gene is TRBV28, the J gene TRBJ2-7, with 8 nucleotides matching TRBD2. The CDR3 is 14 residues long. Trimming took 8 bases from V and 2 from J; bases not matched to a gene: 8. Germline values: CDR1 MDHEN, CDR2 SYDVKM. CDR3 region: CASSRAGDAYEQYV. The CDR3 DNA reads TGTGCCAGCTCTAGAGCGGGGGACGCCTACGAGCAGTACGTC.

The chain links TRBV6-2 or TRBV6-3 to TRBJ2-1; 12 bases map to TRBD2. The CDR3 extends over 17 amino acids. Germline CDR1 reads MNHEY; CDR2 reads SVGEGT. V shed 7 bases, J shed 4 bases, and the junction held 11 bases outside the gene matches. DNA for the CDR3: TGTGCCAGCACCAAACTAGCGGGAGGTCCCGCTTACAATGAGCAGTTCTTC. This encodes CASTKLAGGPAYNEQFF.

This clonotype was detected ten times or more. This chain joins TRBV19 and TRBJ2-3; weak D call: TRBD1 (5 bases). From germline, CDR1 is LNHDA and CDR2 SQIVND (reference sequence). The CDR3 contains 14 residues. V was clipped by 3 bases and J by 2 bases, with 9 bases between them. Here the CDR3 reads CASSIDSFTDTQYF. The CDR3 coding sequence is TGTGCCAGTAGTATTGACAGCTTCACAGATACGCAGTATTTT.

The V call is TRBV6-2 or TRBV6-3, the J call TRBJ2-7; the D gene is possibly TRBD1 (5 bases). The CDR3 loop spans 14 amino acids. Germline V gives CDR1 MNHEY, CDR2 SVGEGT. The V gene lost 2 bases and the J gene lost 0 bases, with 8 bases spanning the gap. In DNA form, the CDR3 reads TGTGCCAGCAGTTACCAGGGAAGCTCCTACGAGCAGTACGTC. Its protein product is CASSYQGSSYEQYV.